This T cell receptor beta chain was recovered during a study of T cell responses to AZD1222 COVID-19 vaccine. A word on this clone: Its antigen is unidentified.

The method was immunoSEQ multiplex PCR; TCRdb's version includes in-frame clones alone and lacks a portion of them. The sample has some 130,000 clones, around 92% seen once. Overall study results and limits: Among spike-specific TCRs, nearly half reportedly target unmutated variant regions. Clonal diversity was possibly underestimated; the donors were predominantly white British and more often female.

Investigators merged groups given second doses at roughly 4 or roughly 12 weeks. The source material was peripheral blood, sampled 28 days after the second AZD1222 dose. The TCR originated in an adult who received the AZD1222 COVID-19 vaccine.

The CDR3 reads CASSHSGGPNNEQFF. The CDR3 DNA follows: TGTGCCAGCAGCCATAGCGGGGGGCCCAACAATGAGCAGTTCTTC. J is TRBJ2-1 and V is TRBV7-2, with 10 bases fitting TRBD2. With 5 bases clipped from V and 5 bases from J, the junction kept 6 bases outside the gene matches. The CDR3 consists of 15 residues. Germline V gene data show CDR1 as SGHTA and CDR2 as FQGNSA.